These T cell receptor beta chains were read from a single sample in a study of blood T cell repertoires in COVID-19. Assay: immunoSEQ multiplex PCR; the TCRdb copy retains only in-frame clones and omits some. The sample lists 120,000 to 150,000 clones; 85% to 90% were seen once. Material for sequencing was peripheral blood. These receptors came from a human donor in a cohort sampled during active COVID-19. The CDR3 runs from the conserved cysteine through the conserved F or W. Each record gives: J gene, D gene, clone size, V gene, CDR3 protein, CDR3 DNA. D genes are given only for firm matches. Size values are once, few and many counts, or a class for expanded clones, and some rows have none.

J: TRBJ1-2
D: NA
size: NA
V: TRBV5-1
CDR3: CASSLGRSPRYDGYTF
DNA: TGCGCCAGCAGCTTGGGAAGAAGCCCAAGATACGATGGCTACACCTTC

J: TRBJ2-7
D: TRBD1
size: NA
V: TRBV4-3
CDR3: CASSQEVRGQPYEQYF
DNA: TGCGCCAGCAGCCAAGAGGTCAGGGGGCAACCCTACGAGCAGTACTTC

J: TRBJ1-4
D: TRBD1
size: NA
V: TRBV28
CDR3: CASSYTGTGFSEKLFF
DNA: TGTGCCAGCAGCTATACCGGGACAGGTTTTAGCGAAAAACTGTTTTTT

J: TRBJ2-3
D: TRBD2
size: NA
V: TRBV6-5
CDR3: CATHRAGGSTDTQYF
DNA: TGTGCCACCCACCGAGCGGGGGGCTCCACGGATACGCAGTATTTT

J: TRBJ2-2
D: NA
size: NA
V: TRBV6-5
CDR3: CASSYSKFTGELFF
DNA: TGTGCCAGCAGTTACTCTAAATTCACCGGGGAGCTGTTTTTT

J: TRBJ1-1
D: NA
size: NA
V: TRBV13
CDR3: CASLTTGMNTEAFF
DNA: TGTGCCAGCCTCACGACAGGAATGAACACTGAAGCTTTCTTT

J: TRBJ2-1
D: NA
size: NA
V: TRBV18
CDR3: CASSPPTGVSYNEQFF
DNA: TGTGCCAGCTCACCACCGACCGGGGTCTCCTACAATGAGCAGTTCTTC

J: TRBJ1-4
D: NA
size: NA
V: TRBV9
CDR3: CASSGGVNEKLFF
DNA: TGTGCCAGCAGTGGGGGGGTTAATGAAAAACTGTTTTTT

J: TRBJ2-1
D: TRBD1
size: NA
V: TRBV11-3
CDR3: CASSLFGTGPNEQFF
DNA: TGTGCCAGCAGCTTATTCGGGACAGGGCCAAATGAGCAGTTCTTC

J: TRBJ1-1
D: TRBD1
size: NA
V: TRBV5-8
CDR3: CASSWGQGFEAFF
DNA: TGTGCCAGCAGCTGGGGACAGGGGTTCGAAGCTTTCTTT

J: TRBJ2-3
D: TRBD2
size: NA
V: TRBV29-1
CDR3: CSVDGTRAVGTTQYF
DNA: TGCAGCGTTGACGGGACTAGGGCCGTCGGGACTACGCAGTATTTT

J: TRBJ1-1
D: TRBD1
size: NA
V: TRBV5-1
CDR3: CASSQDRGTPHTEAFF
DNA: TGCGCCAGCAGCCAGGACAGGGGGACCCCACACACTGAAGCTTTCTTT

J: TRBJ2-3
D: NA
size: NA
V: TRBV4-1
CDR3: CASSPDLLTDTQYF
DNA: TGCGCCAGCAGCCCAGACTTACTCACAGATACGCAGTATTTT

J: TRBJ2-7
D: TRBD2
size: NA
V: TRBV28
CDR3: CASSFGGGLQYF
DNA: TGTGCCAGCAGTTTTGGGGGGGGTCTACAGTACTTC

J: TRBJ1-1
D: NA
size: NA
V: TRBV30
CDR3: CAWSVLGRPFF
DNA: TGTGCCTGGAGTGTACTCGGGAGGCCCTTCTTT

J: TRBJ1-5
D: NA
size: NA
V: TRBV18
CDR3: CASSPDNSNQPQHF
DNA: TGTGCCAGCTCACCCGACAATAGCAATCAGCCCCAGCATTTT

J: TRBJ2-5
D: NA
size: NA
V: TRBV5-4
CDR3: CASSLRRSSRETQYF
DNA: TGTGCCAGCAGCTTGCGTCGCTCCTCCCGGGAGACCCAGTACTTC

J: TRBJ2-1
D: NA
size: NA
V: TRBV27
CDR3: CASRVGASEQFF
DNA: TGTGCCAGCCGCGTTGGGGCATCAGAGCAGTTCTTC

J: TRBJ2-3
D: TRBD2
size: NA
V: TRBV7-8
CDR3: CASSLLRAGLTDTQYF
DNA: TGTGCCAGCAGCTTATTAAGAGCGGGGCTCACAGATACGCAGTATTTT

J: TRBJ2-5
D: TRBD1
size: NA
V: TRBV4-2
CDR3: CASSPLGWGTGVDGEETQYF
DNA: TGTGCCAGCAGCCCCCTCGGGTGGGGGACAGGGGTTGATGGAGAAGAGACCCAGTACTTC

J: TRBJ2-5
D: TRBD2
size: NA
V: TRBV2
CDR3: CASSKTRGGQETQYF
DNA: TGTGCCAGCAGTAAAACCCGGGGGGGACAAGAGACCCAGTACTTC

J: TRBJ2-6
D: TRBD1
size: NA
V: TRBV19
CDR3: CASSKGQVFGGANVLTF
DNA: TGTGCCAGTAGTAAGGGACAGGTGTTCGGTGGGGCCAACGTCCTGACTTTC

J: TRBJ2-3
D: TRBD2
size: NA
V: TRBV6-5
CDR3: CASTLSGGIFPTQYF
DNA: TGTGCCAGCACCCTAAGCGGGGGCATTTTTCCTACGCAGTATTTT

J: TRBJ2-7
D: NA
size: NA
V: TRBV6-2/TRBV6-3
CDR3: CASSYSRVPGSRSSYEQYF
DNA: TGTGCCAGCAGTTACTCGAGGGTTCCGGGGTCTAGGAGCTCCTACGAGCAGTACTTC

J: TRBJ1-5
D: NA
size: once
V: TRBV7-8
CDR3: CASSLATGFNQPQHF
DNA: TGTGCCAGCAGCTTAGCTACGGGGTTCAATCAGCCCCAGCATTTT

J: TRBJ2-3
D: NA
size: NA
V: TRBV28
CDR3: CASSSLMTGFKAQYF
DNA: TGTGCCAGCAGTTCCCTCATGACAGGATTTAAAGCGCAGTATTTT

J: TRBJ1-1
D: TRBD1
size: NA
V: TRBV6-1
CDR3: CASSDPGNRGLGAFF
DNA: TGTGCCAGCAGTGATCCGGGGAACAGGGGGCTGGGGGCTTTCTTT

J: TRBJ1-5
D: TRBD1
size: few
V: TRBV7-6
CDR3: CASSLGPTGVNQPQHF
DNA: TGTGCCAGCAGCTTAGGACCGACAGGGGTTAATCAGCCCCAGCATTTT